There are a few counts of the clone carrying this TCR beta chain. Its specificity is unknown. The assay was immunoSEQ multiplex PCR, and TCRdb's table has in-frame clones only and misses some. The data hold about 8,700 clones, with 88% observed a single time. This sample is part of a study of STAT3 mutations in large granular lymphocyte leukemia. Study overall: Among longitudinally sequenced T-LGLL patients, roughly half had canonical activating STAT3 mutations detected.

Study results and limitations: Persisting codominant clonotypes may have hidden a small pathogenic clone. Every T-cell large granular lymphocyte leukemia patient had at least one immunodominant TCR beta clonotype.

This receptor was identified in a man of 80 years or more with T-cell large granular lymphocyte leukemia. Some clones in this sample may be carry-over from other donors' samples. The sequenced material came from peripheral blood mononuclear cells.

The CDR3 DNA is TGTGCCAGCACCCCCCCAGTAATGAACACTGAAGCTTTCTTT. Its protein product is CASTPPVMNTEAFF. The V gene is TRBV6-6, the J gene TRBJ1-1; D is uncertain. Per the germline V gene, CDR1 is MNHNY and CDR2 is SVGAGI (reference sequence). The V end lost 7 bases, the J end lost 0 bases, and 12 bases lay between the germline ends. The CDR3 totals 14 residues.